Each of the 27 T cell receptor beta chains below was sequenced from the same sample in a study of graft-versus-host responses after intestinal transplantation. Antigens for these TCRs are unknown. Generated by immunoSEQ multiplex PCR, the TCRdb table keeps only in-frame clones and is missing some. This repertoire shows 99,000 or so clones, roughly nine tenths found once; its top ten account for roughly 1%. Sequenced material: unstimulated CD4+ T cells sorted from spleen or lymph node cells, taken before intestinal transplant. These receptors all stem from a human donor who received an intestinal transplant.

The chain has TRBV4-1 and TRBJ2-3; possibly TRBD1 for D (5 bases). The CDR3 contains 16 residues. CDR1 MGHRA and CDR2 YSYEKL come from the germline V gene. V lost 0 bases to trimming and J lost 1 base, with 11 bases between them. CDR3 in amino acids: CASSQDPQGGTDTQYF. CDR3 nucleotide sequence: TGCGCCAGCAGCCAAGATCCCCAGGGTGGCACAGATACGCAGTATTTT.

The CDR3 DNA reads as TGTGCCAGCAGCTTGGACGGACTCTGGGGAAACACCATATATTTT. Translation gives CASSLDGLWGNTIYF. The V and J genes are TRBV5-6 and TRBJ1-3; no definite D call. Trimming took off 0 bases at V and 4 bases at J, with 11 bases between the two ends. The CDR3 contains 15 residues. Germline V gene lookup returns CDR1 SGHDT and CDR2 YYEEEE.

The genes are TRBV5-1 and TRBJ2-4; 8 nucleotides line up with TRBD1. Trimming removed 0 bases from V and 5 bases from J; junction bases left unmatched: 4. The germline gives CDR1 SGHRS, CDR2 YFSETQ. The CDR3 is made up of 15 amino acids. Here the CDR3 reads CASSLEGGQENIQYF. CDR3 bases: TGCGCCAGCAGCTTGGAAGGGGGACAGGAAAACATTCAGTACTTC. The whole variable domain, filled in from reference TRBV5-1 and TRBJ2-4, reads KAGVTQTPRYLIKTRGQQVTLSCSPISGHRSVSWYQQTPGQGLQFLFEYFSETQRNKGNFPGRFSGRQFSNSRSEMNVSTLELGDSALYLCASSLEGGQENIQYFGAGTRLSVL.

The chain uses TRBV6-1 and TRBJ2-5, with D perhaps given as TRBD1 or TRBD2 (5 bases each). The germline V gene has CDR1 MNHNS and CDR2 SASEGT. The CDR3 is 13 residues long. V lost 6 bases to trimming and J lost 2 bases, with 10 bases between them. CDR3 in amino acids: CASSPGRQETQYF. The CDR3, as DNA: TGTGCCAGCAGCCCAGGGAGACAAGAGACCCAGTACTTC.

This CDR3 is CSVGETQYF. CDR3 DNA: TGCAGCGTTGGAGAGACCCAGTACTTC. This chain uses TRBV29-1 with TRBJ2-5; D is unresolved. This CDR3 comprises 9 residues. Germline CDR1 reads SQVTM; CDR2 reads ANQGSEA. Trimming stripped 4 bases from V and 4 bases from J, with 1 base between.

V and J are TRBV4-1 and TRBJ2-5; TRBD1 agrees at 9 bases. The J call may be faulty, since TRBJ2-7 better matches the DNA end. The germline gives CDR1 MGHRA, CDR2 YSYEKL. CDR3 length equals 14 residues. The CDR3 loop is CASEPGQGVYEQYF. The CDR3 region has the DNA TGCGCCAGCGAACCGGGACAGGGTGTGTACGAGCAGTACTTC.

The V gene is TRBV9, the J gene TRBJ2-7; D possibly corresponds to TRBD2 (5 bases). The CDR3 runs to 13 residues. Germline CDR1 reads SGDLS; CDR2 reads YYNGEE. V was shortened by 0 bases and J by 6 bases, with 10 bases between the two germline ends. The CDR3 DNA sequence: TGTGCCAGCAGCGTAGTCACAGAGGGCGAGCAGTACTTC. It codes for CASSVVTEGEQYF. The whole variable domain, remainder taken from reference TRBV9 and TRBJ2-7, is DSGVTQTPKHLITATGQRVTLRCSPRSGDLSVYWYQQSLDQGLQFLIQYYNGEERAKGNILERFSAQQFPDLHSELNLSSLELGDSALYFCASSVVTEGEQYFGPGTRLTVT.

The DNA of the CDR3 is TGTGCCAGCAGTTATTTCCGGGATTCACCCCTCCACTTT. Translation: CASSYFRDSPLHF. This chain joins TRBV27 and TRBJ1-6; D gene uncertain. CDR3 length: 13 amino acids. V gave up 4 bases and J gave up 8 bases, with 9 bases separating them. Germline V gene data show CDR1 as MNHEY and CDR2 as SMNVEV (reference sequence).

This clone was observed once. The chain combines TRBV23-1 with TRBJ1-2, with D possibly being TRBD1 (5 bases). TRBV23-1 is filed as an ORF, its function uncertain. Trimming took off 8 bases at V and 4 bases at J, with 17 bases between the two ends. This CDR3 is built from 14 residues. The CDR3 DNA is TGCGCCAGCGGGTGGAGGGGAAAGGCCTATGGCTACACCTTC. This translates into CASGWRGKAYGYTF.

CDR3 sequence (DNA): TGTGCCAGCAGTGTTCATTTCTCCTACAATGAGCAGTTCTTC. Protein sequence: CASSVHFSYNEQFF. The chain has TRBV6-1 and TRBJ2-1; D unresolved. The germline CDR1 and CDR2 sequences are MNHNS and SASEGT. The CDR3 is made up of 14 amino acids. The V end was cut by 4 bases, the J end by 0 bases, with 7 bases between.

The chain links TRBV6-1 to TRBJ1-2; perhaps TRBD1 as D (6 bases). CDR1 and CDR2 (germline): MNHNS, SASEGT. The CDR3 length is 15 residues. Trimming left V 4 bases short and J 2 bases short, with 14 bases between. The CDR3 nucleotides read TGTGCCAGCAGTGCTTTACAGGGTGGAAACTATGGCTACACCTTC. Protein sequence: CASSALQGGNYGYTF.

The rearrangement links TRBV5-6 to TRBJ1-5; D is unclear. The germline CDR1 and CDR2 sequences are SGHDT and YYEEEE. V lost 2 bases, J lost 3 bases, and 9 bases lay in between. The CDR3 totals 14 residues. The CDR3 reads CASSLLGYNQPQHF. The CDR3 region has the DNA TGTGCCAGCAGCTTATTAGGGTACAATCAGCCCCAGCATTTT.

The chain joins TRBV6-5 to TRBJ2-7; 8 positions match TRBD2. Per germline, CDR1 MNHEY and CDR2 SVGAGI. J was trimmed by 2 bases and V by 7 bases; bases with no gene match: 7. The CDR3 length is 14 residues. Here the CDR3 reads CASNGGAATYEQYF. In DNA, the CDR3 is TGTGCCAGCAACGGGGGGGCCGCTACCTACGAGCAGTACTTC.

The CDR3 DNA reads TGTGCCAGTAGTGGGACAGCATCCACCGGGGAGCTGTTTTTT. Translating gives CASSGTASTGELFF. The J gene is TRBJ2-2, the V gene TRBV19; the match to TRBD1 covers 7 bases. Germline V gene data show CDR1 as LNHDA and CDR2 as SQIVND (reference sequence). This CDR3 comprises 14 residues. Trimming removed 5 bases from V and 4 bases from J; junction bases left unmatched: 4.

The chain carries TRBV14 and TRBJ2-5; D is ambiguous. Deletions cut 4 bases from V and 4 bases from J, with 7 bases between. The CDR3 consists of 12 residues. Germline lookup yields CDR1 SGHDN and CDR2 FVKESK. CDR3 nucleotide sequence: TGTGCCAGCAGCCCGTTCGGAGAGACCCAGTACTTC. It translates to CASSPFGETQYF.

V usage is TRBV7-9 and J usage is TRBJ1-1; possibly TRBD1 for D (5 bases). The CDR3 extends over 13 amino acids. Germline CDR1 SEHNR, CDR2 FQNEAQ (reference sequence). V dropped 3 bases and J dropped 0 bases, with 5 bases sitting between them. The CDR3 coding sequence is TGTGCCAGCAGCTTGACAGTGAACACTGAAGCTTTCTTT. As protein: CASSLTVNTEAFF.

V and J are TRBV19 and TRBJ1-1; D ambiguous. Per the germline V gene, CDR1 is LNHDA and CDR2 is SQIVND (reference sequence). The CDR3 spans 13 residues. The V and J ends lost 3 bases and 5 bases respectively, with 10 bases between them. The CDR3 nucleotides read TGTGCCAGTAGTATTCGTGCTGGGACTGAAGCTTTCTTT. This translates into CASSIRAGTEAFF.

This chain links TRBV11-2 with TRBJ2-1, with unresolved D. Germline CDR1 SGHAT, CDR2 FQNNGV. The V end was cut by 1 base, the J end by 0 bases, with 7 bases between. The length of the CDR3 is 15 residues. Written as DNA, the CDR3 is TGTGCCAGCAGCTTAGCCGGGTTCTCCTACAATGAGCAGTTCTTC. Translated, it gives CASSLAGFSYNEQFF. Variable domain in full (rest from reference TRBV11-2 and TRBJ2-1): EAGVAQSPRYKIIEKRQSVAFWCNPISGHATLYWYQQILGQGPKLLIQFQNNGVVDDSQLPKDRFSAERLKGVDSTLKIQPAKLEDSAVYLCASSLAGFSYNEQFFGPGTRLTVL.

The J gene is TRBJ2-5, the V gene TRBV4-1; 8 bases fit TRBD2. CDR1 is MGHRA, CDR2 YSYEKL, per germline. The junction had 6 bases not matched to a gene; V was cut back by 1 base and J by 2 bases. This CDR3 is 16 amino acids long. Here the CDR3 reads CASSQGSGMGQETQYF. The CDR3 DNA is TGCGCCAGCAGCCAAGGTAGCGGGATGGGACAAGAGACCCAGTACTTC.

CDR3: CASRSGLAGEFGQFF. The CDR3 DNA is TGTGCAAGTCGCTCCGGACTAGCGGGAGAATTCGGGCAGTTCTTC. J is TRBJ2-1 and V is TRBV12-2; the table gives TRBD2 as D, unverified against the DNA. TRBV12-2 is a pseudogene. The CDR3 has 15 residues.

The genes are TRBV18 and TRBJ1-2; possibly TRBD1 for D (5 bases). The germline V and J ends were trimmed by 2 bases and 0 bases, with 7 bases remaining between them. Germline assignment: CDR1 KGHSH and CDR2 LQKENI. The CDR3 has 14 residues. The CDR3 DNA is TGTGCCAGCTCACCAGAGGGACCTAACTATGGCTACACCTTC. Its protein product is CASSPEGPNYGYTF.

This rearrangement joins TRBV27 to TRBJ2-3; D gene unclear. Trimming took 5 bases from V and 3 from J, leaving 12 bases between them. Germline loops: CDR1 MNHEY, CDR2 SMNVEV (reference sequence). This CDR3 spans 14 amino acids. Here the CDR3 reads CASSRRITTDTQYF. The CDR3 nucleotides read TGTGCCAGCAGTCGCAGGATTACAACAGATACGCAGTATTTT.

The V call is TRBV7-9, the J call TRBJ1-1; unclear D gene. From germline, CDR1 is SEHNR and CDR2 FQNEAQ (reference sequence). This CDR3 region has 13 residues. Trimming shortened V by 4 bases and J by 1 base, and 7 bases separated the two germline ends. CDR3 region: CASSSNPNTEAFF. CDR3 DNA: TGTGCCAGCAGCTCTAACCCGAACACTGAAGCTTTCTTT.

The chain carries TRBV5-1 and TRBJ1-6; D unresolved. The germline CDR1 and CDR2 sequences are SGHRS and YFSETQ. V lost 5 bases to trimming and J lost 6 bases, with 15 bases between them. The CDR3 loop spans 15 amino acids. CDR3 region: CASRMGALVNSPLHF. For the CDR3, the DNA is TGCGCCAGCAGGATGGGCGCTCTAGTTAATTCACCCCTCCACTTT. Filled out from reference TRBV5-1 and TRBJ1-6, the complete variable domain reads KAGVTQTPRYLIKTRGQQVTLSCSPISGHRSVSWYQQTPGQGLQFLFEYFSETQRNKGNFPGRFSGRQFSNSRSEMNVSTLELGDSALYLCASRMGALVNSPLHFGNGTRLTVT.

This chain uses TRBV4-1 with TRBJ1-4; the D is unclear. The CDR3 is made up of 15 amino acids. V was cut by 5 bases and J by 5 bases, with 15 bases left in between. Per germline, CDR1 MGHRA and CDR2 YSYEKL. The DNA for the CDR3 is TGCGCCAGCAGCACCGGACGGCCTGTAAATGAAAAACTGTTTTTT. Protein product: CASSTGRPVNEKLFF.

This chain uses TRBV4-2 with TRBJ2-1, with 7 bases aligning to TRBD1. Germline V CDR1 and CDR2: LGHNA, YNFKEQ. J gave up 0 bases and V 4 bases, and 9 bases lay outside the gene matches. The CDR3 length is 17 residues. The CDR3 reads CASSLGGWSSSYNEQFF. Written as DNA, the CDR3 is TGTGCCAGCAGCCTAGGGGGCTGGTCTAGCTCCTACAATGAGCAGTTCTTC.

The chain has TRBV4-1 and TRBJ2-5, with no clear D. V lost 4 bases and J lost 5, with 14 bases in between. Germline loops: CDR1 MGHRA, CDR2 YSYEKL. This CDR3 region has 14 residues. CDR3 in amino acids: CASSPSVGLETQYF. CDR3 in DNA: TGCGCCAGCAGCCCATCGGTAGGGTTGGAGACCCAGTACTTC.